A selection of T cell receptor beta chains follows, all from one sample in a study of beta chain features in type 1 diabetes. The method was immunoSEQ multiplex PCR; TCRdb's version includes in-frame clones alone and lacks a portion of them. The sample holds about 200,000 clones, roughly 11% seen once. Material for sequencing was central memory CD4+ T cells from blood. Every receptor here comes from a man aged 18 to 29 in good health. Each CDR3 is given with its conserved first and last residue. The D gene is left open where the match is weak. Some rows mark clone size as missing; the rest say once, few, many or name a class of expanded clone.

>few|-|TRBJ1-1|TRBV5-6
TGTGCCAGCAGCCCGGGGGCCACTGAAGCTTTCTTT
CASSPGATEAFF
>few|-|TRBJ1-1|TRBV7-2
TGTGCCAGCAGCTTAATGACAGACACTGAAGCTTTCTTT
CASSLMTDTEAFF
>-|TRBD1|TRBJ1-3|TRBV30
TGTGCCTGGAGTGTCGGGACAGATGGAAACACCATATATTTT
CAWSVGTDGNTIYF
>few|TRBD2|TRBJ2-1|TRBV5-1
TGCGCCAGCAGCTTGGGACTAGCGCTCTACAATGAGCAGTTCTTC
CASSLGLALYNEQFF
>-|-|TRBJ1-4|TRBV6-9
TGTGCCACCCCATTAGGCCGGCAGAGAGAAAAACTGTTTTTT
CATPLGRQREKLFF
>-|TRBD2|TRBJ2-5|TRBV11-3
TGTGCCAGCAGCGGCACTAGCGCGAAGACCCAGTACTTC
CASSGTSAKTQYF
>-|TRBD1|TRBJ2-5|TRBV7-2
TGTGCCAGCAGCGGGGGACAGGAAGAGACCCAGTACTTC
CASSGGQEETQYF
>few|TRBD1|TRBJ2-5|TRBV5-1
TGCGCCAGCAGCCCGGGACAGCTTCAAGAGACCCAGTACTTC
CASSPGQLQETQYF
>many|-|TRBJ2-3|TRBV28
TGTGCCAGCAGTTTAGCCCAGACGGTCTGGCGGGCAGATACGCAGTATTTT
CASSLAQTVWRADTQYF
>-|-|TRBJ2-4|TRBV5-4
TGTGCCAGCCGAGCCTGGGACTTAGCCAAAAACATTCAGTACTTC
CASRAWDLAKNIQYF
>many|TRBD2|TRBJ2-1|TRBV4-3
TGCGCCAGCAGCCACGGAACGACTAGCCATGAGCAGTTCTTC
CASSHGTTSHEQFF
>few|-|TRBJ1-5|TRBV19
TGTGCCAGTAATGGGTATGCTCAGCCCCAGCATTTT
CASNGYAQPQHF
>-|TRBD1|TRBJ2-7|TRBV2
TGTGCCAGCAGTGGGGGACAGCCCCAAGCCTCCTACGAGCAGTACTTC
CASSGGQPQASYEQYF
>few|-|TRBJ2-1|TRBV11-3
TGTGCCAGCAGCTTAGGGGGGACCAGAGATTATGAGCAGTTCTTC
CASSLGGTRDYEQFF
>-|-|TRBJ1-1|TRBV15
TGTGCCACCAGCAGAGATCGTTTAACTGAAGCTTTCTTT
CATSRDRLTEAFF
>once|-|TRBJ2-1|TRBV9
TGTGCCAGCAGCGTAGATAGCTGGGAAAAGGCTGGCGAGCAGTTCTTC
CASSVDSWEKAGEQFF
>few|TRBD1|TRBJ2-3|TRBV10-3
TGTGCCATCACTTCCACAGGGGTCACAGATACGCAGTATTTT
CAITSTGVTDTQYF
>-|TRBD2|TRBJ2-7|TRBV29-1
TGCAGCGGGGGGAGCGGGAGAGGACCCTACGAGCAGTACTTC
CSGGSGRGPYEQYF
>-|-|TRBJ1-3|TRBV11-2
TGTGCCAGCAGCTTGGAACCCGGAAACACCATATATTTT
CASSLEPGNTIYF
>-|-|TRBJ1-3|TRBV30
TGTGCCTGGAGTGTAAGGAGGGGCTCTGGAAACACCATATATTTT
CAWSVRRGSGNTIYF
>many|TRBD1|TRBJ2-1|TRBV7-2
TGTGCCAGCAGCTCCGGGACAGGGTTCGGTATATTAGGGCCCAATGAGCAGTTCTTC
CASSSGTGFGILGPNEQFF
>-|TRBD1|TRBJ2-7|TRBV5-6
TGTGCCAGCAGCTTGTACAGGGGCTACGAGCAGTACTTC
CASSLYRGYEQYF
>few|TRBD2|TRBJ2-1|TRBV7-9
TGTGCCAGCAGCTACTGGACTAGCGGGACCGATGAGCAGTTCTTC
CASSYWTSGTDEQFF
>-|TRBD2|TRBJ2-5|TRBV5-1
TGCGCCAGCAGCTTGGCGGGGGGAGAGGAGACCCAGTACTTC
CASSLAGGEETQYF
>few|-|TRBJ1-5|TRBV4-3
TGCGCCAGCAGCCAAGACTACGGGGGGTTCAATCAGCCCCAGCATTTT
CASSQDYGGFNQPQHF
>-|TRBD2|TRBJ2-1|TRBV29-1
TGCAGCGTGCGATCGGGAGGGCCGAATGAGCAGTTCTTC
CSVRSGGPNEQFF
>few|-|TRBJ2-3|TRBV23-1
TGCGCCAGCAGCCGAGTGACACAGAGAATCACAGATACGCAGTATTTT
CASSRVTQRITDTQYF
>few|-|TRBJ2-7|TRBV5-1
TGCGCCAGCAGCTTGGGCGGGACTTCCTACGAGCAGTACTTC
CASSLGGTSYEQYF
>-|-|TRBJ1-4|TRBV30
TGTGCCTGCCGGTCAGGTTTAGGAGAAAAACTGTTTTTT
CACRSGLGEKLFF
>many|TRBD1|TRBJ2-7|TRBV28
TGTGCCAGCACGACAGGGAGCTCCTACGAGCAGTACTTC
CASTTGSSYEQYF
>-|-|TRBJ1-3|TRBV29-1
TGCAGCGTTCGAGCCGGGTCTGGAAACACCATATATTTT
CSVRAGSGNTIYF
>few|-|TRBJ2-7|TRBV13
TGTGCCAGCAGCTTGAATCTTTTCTACGAGCAGTACTTC
CASSLNLFYEQYF
>-|TRBD2|TRBJ2-3|TRBV6-6
TGTGCCAGCAGGGCTAGCGGGATTGATACGCAGTATTTT
CASRASGIDTQYF
>few|-|TRBJ2-4|TRBV5-1
TGCGCCAGCAGCTTGTCGTGGCTAGGCAACATTCAGTACTTC
CASSLSWLGNIQYF
>many|TRBD1|TRBJ2-5|TRBV5-4
TGTGCCAGCAGCCGGGACAGCCAAGAGACCCAGTACTTC
CASSRDSQETQYF